The sequence of this TCR beta chain was determined in a study of blood T cells in healthy people across ages. CDR1 and CDR2 from the germline V gene are DFQATT and SNEGSKA (reference sequence). There are 14 residues in the CDR3. Trimming took off 6 bases at V and 10 bases at J, with 21 bases between the two ends. Using a J-beta primer mix together with a sample-barcoded 5' primer, a second PCR was run for roughly 7 to 11 cycles. Through a template-switch adaptor with 12 random nucleotides, each cDNA molecule received a tag. Each CDR3 protein gets one entry after TCRdb re-called the 5' RACE reads with MiXCR. The repertoire holds 780,000 or so distinct CDR3 sequences, with roughly 56% as singletons. The study drew donors from healthy Caucasian individuals in Russia aged about 6 to 90. Per individual sample, total RNA of at least 5.5 micrograms was extracted.

The sequenced sample consisted of blood. This TCR was recovered from a man aged 35 to 55 in good health. The chain employs TRBV20-1 and TRBJ1-4, with D possibly being TRBD1 (5 bases). This CDR3 is CSAESPGRDGKLFF. CDR3 sequence (DNA): TGCAGTGCCGAATCTCCCGGACGGGACGGAAAACTGTTTTTT.